These T cell receptor beta chains were read from a single sample in a study of cytotoxic CD8 clonotypes in ibrutinib-treated CLL. Measured with immunoSEQ multiplex PCR; TCRdb has only the in-frame clones, and not every one. The sample shows about 130,000 clones, roughly three quarters of them seen only once. The input for sequencing was PBMCs, taken after 12 months of ibrutinib treatment. The receptors were gathered from a human donor with chronic lymphocytic leukemia. The CDR3 runs from the conserved cysteine through the conserved F or W. D genes are given only for firm matches. Size values are once, few and many counts, or a class for expanded clones, and some rows have none.

TRBJ2-5,TRBV5-6,TRBD2,-,TGTGCCATCACCGCGACTAGCGGGACCCCTCAAGAGACCCAGTACTTC,CAITATSGTPQETQYF
TRBJ1-4,TRBV9,-,-,TGTGCCAGCAGCGTGAGGGACGCGGCATGGGTTGATGAAAAACTGTTTTTT,CASSVRDAAWVDEKLFF
TRBJ1-2,TRBV27,-,-,TGTGCCAGCAGTCATGGACTACAGGGTAGCCGGAACTATGGCTACACCTTC,CASSHGLQGSRNYGYTF
TRBJ1-1,TRBV7-6,-,-,TGTGCCAGCAGCTTAGGATTCGGGAACACTGAAGCTTTCTTT,CASSLGFGNTEAFF
TRBJ2-4,TRBV29-1,-,-,TGCAGCGTTGAAGTACGCGGGACCAAAAACATTCAGTACTTC,CSVEVRGTKNIQYF
TRBJ2-7,TRBV7-2,-,-,TGTGCCAGCAGCTCATTAGGACAGCGATACTCCTACGAGCAGTACTTC,CASSSLGQRYSYEQYF
TRBJ1-1,TRBV7-1,-,-,TGTGCCAGCAGCTTAGATCCCGGGTTTCGGGCTGAAGCTTTCTTT,CASSLDPGFRAEAFF
TRBJ1-1,TRBV7-2,-,once,TGTGCCAGCAGCTTAGGCAGGGGAGTGGGGTCTGAAGCTTTCTTT,CASSLGRGVGSEAFF
TRBJ2-5,TRBV10-3,-,-,TGTGCCATCAGTGAAGCGATTAAGGAGACCCAGTACTTC,CAISEAIKETQYF
TRBJ1-4,TRBV5-1,TRBD1,-,TGCGCCAGCAGCCGGGACAGGGGGCGGACTAATGAAAAACTGTTTTTT,CASSRDRGRTNEKLFF
TRBJ2-7,TRBV5-4,-,-,TGTGCCAGCAGCGCTATGCAGGGGGGGAGCGAGCAGTACTTC,CASSAMQGGSEQYF
TRBJ2-7,TRBV6-1,-,-,TGTGCCAGCACCACGCATCAGGGATACGAGCAGTACTTC,CASTTHQGYEQYF
TRBJ1-4,TRBV7-9,-,-,TGTGCCAGCACCCAAATAGGAACTAATGAAAAACTGTTTTTT,CASTQIGTNEKLFF
TRBJ1-1,TRBV19,-,once,TGTGCCAGTAGTATTGGACAGAGGCTTAGCACTGAAGCTTTCTTT,CASSIGQRLSTEAFF
TRBJ2-3,TRBV30,TRBD2,-,TGTGCCTGGATCGTAGCGGGAGATACGCAGTATTTT,CAWIVAGDTQYF
TRBJ2-1,TRBV7-9,-,-,TGTGCCAGCAGCTTACCACAGGGCGGCAATGAGCAGTTCTTC,CASSLPQGGNEQFF
TRBJ2-5,TRBV19,-,once,TGTGCCAGTAGTCTGGGTCGGAACCAAGAGACCCAGTACTTC,CASSLGRNQETQYF
TRBJ2-7,TRBV11-2,TRBD2,-,TGCGCCAGCAGCCAAGGTGGTAGCGGGAGGATCAACTACGAGCAGTACTTC,CASSQGGSGRINYEQYF
TRBJ2-3,TRBV7-2,TRBD2,few,TGTGCCAGCAGCTTAGTGACTAGCGGGAGAGGGAGTGCAGATACGCAGTATTTT,CASSLVTSGRGSADTQYF
TRBJ2-7,TRBV27,TRBD2,-,TGTGCCAGCAGTTTAAGCGGGAGGGTGGACTACGAGCAGTACTTC,CASSLSGRVDYEQYF
TRBJ2-3,TRBV7-9,-,-,TGTGCCAGCAGCCCGCTTTGGGAGGGGGCGCCCACAGATACGCAGTATTTT,CASSPLWEGAPTDTQYF
TRBJ2-6,TRBV19,TRBD1,-,TGTGCCAGTAGAAACACAGGGGGCAAGAAACTAAACTCTGGGGCCAACGTCCTGACTTTC,CASRNTGGKKLNSGANVLTF
TRBJ1-4,TRBV11-1,TRBD1,-,TGTGCCAGCAGCTCGCGAAGGGGGCGCGGGGATGAAAAACTGTTTTTT,CASSSRRGRGDEKLFF
TRBJ2-5,TRBV18,TRBD1,-,TGTGCCAGCTCACCACCGACAGGGCCGGAGACCCAGTACTTC,CASSPPTGPETQYF
TRBJ2-5,TRBV30,TRBD2,once,TGTGCCTGGAGTCGAGGTTCCGGGAGGGCCATCGGAGAGACCCAGTACTTC,CAWSRGSGRAIGETQYF
TRBJ1-1,TRBV30,-,-,TGTGCCTGGAGTCCCCGACAGGCGAACACTGAAGCTTTCTTT,CAWSPRQANTEAFF
TRBJ2-3,TRBV7-9,-,few,TGTGCCAGCAGCTTCGGTGGCGGCCGTAGAGATACGCAGTATTTT,CASSFGGGRRDTQYF
TRBJ1-2,TRBV5-4,TRBD1,-,TGTGCCAGCAGCGTTGACAGGGGGCGTTATGGCTACACCTTC,CASSVDRGRYGYTF
TRBJ2-1,TRBV7-2,-,-,TGTGCCAGCAGCGCCCGGAGTTACAATGAGCAGTTCTTC,CASSARSYNEQFF
TRBJ1-2,TRBV30,-,-,TGTGCCTGGAGTCCGAGGGACTATGGCTACACCTTC,CAWSPRDYGYTF
TRBJ2-7,TRBV19,TRBD2,few,TGTGCCAGTAGTATTAGTCTAGCGGGAGCCCGCGAGCAGTACTTC,CASSISLAGAREQYF
TRBJ2-7,TRBV6-6,-,-,TGTGCCAGCCGCACCGGGACAACGACCTACGAGCAGTACTTC,CASRTGTTTYEQYF
TRBJ1-4,TRBV6-4,TRBD1,-,TGTGCCAGCAGTGATCCCCAGGGGGGGACTAATGAAAAACTGTTTTTT,CASSDPQGGTNEKLFF
TRBJ2-7,TRBV9,-,-,TGTGCCAGCAGCCCCCGGTTGCTTACCTACGAGCAGTACTTC,CASSPRLLTYEQYF
TRBJ1-1,TRBV6-1,-,-,TGTGCCAGCAGTGAAAAGGTCCCGGGGTTGGGTGAAGCTTTCTTT,CASSEKVPGLGEAFF
TRBJ1-4,TRBV12-2,-,-,TGTGCAAGTCGCTTAGAGGTTCTGGGGGCGCTCAATGAAAAACTGTTTTTT,CASRLEVLGALNEKLFF
TRBJ1-1,TRBV28,-,-,TGTGCCAGCAGGAGACAGTCGGGGGACACTGAAGCTTTCTTT,CASRRQSGDTEAFF
TRBJ1-5,TRBV30,-,-,TGTGCCTGGAGTAGATGGGCTCAGCCCCAGCATTTT,CAWSRWAQPQHF
TRBJ2-2,TRBV9,TRBD2,-,TGTGCCAGCAGCATCAGGGCACTAGCGGGAGTGACCGGGGAGCTGTTTTTT,CASSIRALAGVTGELFF
TRBJ2-7,TRBV11-3,TRBD2,-,TGTGCCAGCAGCATAGGACTAGCGGGAGCCGAGCAGTACTTC,CASSIGLAGAEQYF
TRBJ2-7,TRBV5-1,-,-,TGCGCCAGCAGTCGCAGGGAGGCTACAGGAGAGCAGTACTTC,CASSRREATGEQYF
TRBJ1-2,TRBV5-1,-,-,TGCGCCAGCAGCTTGGGAGGGGGAATCTATGGCTACACCTTC,CASSLGGGIYGYTF
TRBJ2-2,TRBV5-1,-,-,TGCGCCAGCAGCTTGGGAGGAGGGAACACCGGGGAGCTGTTTTTT,CASSLGGGNTGELFF
TRBJ2-1,TRBV6-1,-,-,TGTGCCAGCAGTGAACCCGTGGGAGGAAACAATGAGCAGTTCTTC,CASSEPVGGNNEQFF
TRBJ1-1,TRBV12-5,-,-,TGTGCTAGTGGTTTGGTACGAACCGGGACTAACACTGAAGCTTTCTTT,CASGLVRTGTNTEAFF
TRBJ2-7,TRBV21-1,-,few,TGTGCCAGCCGAAGCGGGAGGGCCTACGAGCAGTACTTC,CASRSGRAYEQYF
TRBJ2-3,TRBV10-3,-,-,TGTGCCATCAGTGGGTCGGAAACAGATACGCAGTATTTT,CAISGSETDTQYF
TRBJ2-3,TRBV5-1,-,-,TGCGCCATCGTCGAAAACACACAGAGCACAGATACGCAGTATTTT,CAIVENTQSTDTQYF
TRBJ2-7,TRBV19,-,once,TGTGCCAGTAGTTGGATTAGCGGCTCCTACGAGCAGTACTTC,CASSWISGSYEQYF
TRBJ2-7,TRBV7-7,-,-,TGTGCCAGCAGCCTCACAATCGACAGCTACGAGCAGTACTTC,CASSLTIDSYEQYF
TRBJ2-4,TRBV6-1,-,-,TGTGCCAGCAGTGAAGGTGGTTGGCGCCAAGCCAAAAACATTCAGTACTTC,CASSEGGWRQAKNIQYF
TRBJ2-1,TRBV7-9,TRBD1,-,TGTGCCAGCAGCTTAGCGTACAGGGGACCCTACAATGAGCAGTTCTTC,CASSLAYRGPYNEQFF
TRBJ1-4,TRBV7-9,TRBD1,-,TGTGCCAGCAGCCCACGACAGGGGGCTAATGAAAAACTGTTTTTT,CASSPRQGANEKLFF
TRBJ2-2,TRBV9,TRBD2,-,TGTGCCAGCAGCGAAACTAGCGGGGATTTAACCGGGGAGCTGTTTTTT,CASSETSGDLTGELFF
TRBJ1-2,TRBV29-1,-,-,TGCAGCGCTCAACGAGCCTCAAGGGCGTATGGCTACACCTTC,CSAQRASRAYGYTF
TRBJ2-3,TRBV6-5,-,-,TGTGCCAGCAGTTACTTTGGACCCAGCCATACAGATACGCAGTATTTT,CASSYFGPSHTDTQYF